This T cell receptor beta chain stems from a study of control samples from healthy donors and cancer patients. Between the trimmed V and J ends, which lost 1 base and 5 bases, there was a span of 12 bases. Germline CDR1 is LGHDT and CDR2 is YNNKEL (reference sequence). The CDR3 contains 14 residues. Sequenced by immunoSEQ multiplex PCR; TCRdb stores in-frame clones only, minus some. The data contain approximately 110,000 clones, approximately 89% of them seen just once; the ten biggest clones take up 6.5% to 9%. The sample consisted of blood. V gene TRBV3-1 (or the pseudogene TRBV3-2) combines with J gene TRBJ2-7, with D possibly TRBD2 on 5 matching bases. The receptor was isolated from a young woman in good health. CDR3 coding DNA: TGTGCCAGCAGCCAAGTAGCGTCGGGAAACGAGCAGTACTTC. Translation: CASSQVASGNEQYF.